A selection of T cell receptor beta chains follows, all from one sample in a study of CD8 T cell repertoires and HIV-1 epitope variants. Profiling relied on immunoSEQ multiplex PCR, and the TCRdb table lists in-frame clones only, not all of them. The table shows some 87,000 clones, with roughly 77% occurring only once. Specimen: uncultured baseline CD8+ T cells from peripheral blood mononuclear cells (PBMCs). All receptors come from a male donor with HIV. The CDR3 runs from the conserved cysteine through the conserved F or W. The order of the fields is clone size, V gene, J gene, D gene, CDR3 DNA, CDR3 protein. A D gene is named only where the DNA matches it firmly. Rows may omit the clone size; those that give it use once, few, many or a size class.

>few|TRBV7-2|TRBJ2-6|-
TGTGCCAGCAGCCCGGGGATATCTGGGGCCAACGTCCTGACTTTC
CASSPGISGANVLTF
>-|TRBV7-9|TRBJ2-6|-
TGTGCCAGCAGCTCCCCCCCGAGTGGGGCCAACGTCCTGACTTTC
CASSSPPSGANVLTF
>-|TRBV18|TRBJ2-2|TRBD2
TGTGCCAGCTCACTACCGGGACTAGGGTCGGGCACCGGGGAGCTGTTTTTT
CASSLPGLGSGTGELFF
>-|TRBV28|TRBJ1-2|-
TGTGCCAGCAGCATCGGCACTAATAACTATGGCTACACCTTC
CASSIGTNNYGYTF
>-|TRBV2|TRBJ2-5|TRBD1
TGTGCCAGCACACGGGGACAGCAAGAGACCCAGTACTTC
CASTRGQQETQYF
>once|TRBV6-1|TRBJ1-5|-
TGTGCCAGCAGTGAAGCAACGGGGATATGGCAGCCCCAGCATTTT
CASSEATGIWQPQHF
>few|TRBV5-6|TRBJ2-3|-
TGTGCCAGCAGCTTGGAACTAGGCGGCACAGATACGCAGTATTTT
CASSLELGGTDTQYF
>few|TRBV9|TRBJ2-3|TRBD1
TGTGCCAGCAGCAGGGCCGGGACAGGGGCCCCTAGCACAGATACGCAGTATTTT
CASSRAGTGAPSTDTQYF
>-|TRBV18|TRBJ2-7|-
TGTGCCAGCTCACCGGACGTAGCCTACGAGCAGTACTTC
CASSPDVAYEQYF
>-|TRBV27|TRBJ2-3|TRBD1
TGTGCCAGCAGCCGATTCCTGGGACAGGGCACAGATACGCAGTATTTT
CASSRFLGQGTDTQYF
>once|TRBV19|TRBJ2-7|-
TGTGCCAGTAGTATATTGGTCGGGGGTGTCTACGAGCAGTACTTC
CASSILVGGVYEQYF
>-|TRBV6-5|TRBJ1-1|-
TGTGCCAGCAGGGGGGGCATATCGAGCCCTGAAGCTTTCTTT
CASRGGISSPEAFF
>few|TRBV11-2|TRBJ1-5|-
TGTGCCAGCAGCTTAGATCAACGGCAGCCCCAGCATTTT
CASSLDQRQPQHF
>-|TRBV9|TRBJ1-2|TRBD1
TGTGCCAGCAGCAGGGGGCTATCAGTTGGCTACACCTTC
CASSRGLSVGYTF
>-|TRBV28|TRBJ2-1|-
TGTGCCAGCAGTGACAGGAGGGATGAGCAGTTCTTC
CASSDRRDEQFF
>-|TRBV7-9|TRBJ2-3|TRBD2
TGTGCCAGCAGCTCGATAGCGGGCCCGGTCACAGATACGCAGTATTTT
CASSSIAGPVTDTQYF
>-|TRBV5-1|TRBJ2-1|TRBD1
TGCGCCAGCATGGACAGGGTCAGCAATGAGCAGTTCTTC
CASMDRVSNEQFF
>-|TRBV5-6|TRBJ2-1|-
TGTGCCAGCAGCTTCGGAACGGGAGCCTACAATGAGCAGTTCTTC
CASSFGTGAYNEQFF
>-|TRBV4-2|TRBJ2-2|TRBD2
TGTGCCAGCAGCCAAGGGAAATTTAGCGGGGGTCCGAACACCGGGGAGCTGTTTTTT
CASSQGKFSGGPNTGELFF
>few|TRBV30|TRBJ1-1|TRBD1
TGTGCCTGGAGGTCGGACAGGGGTTGGACTGAAGCTTTCTTT
CAWRSDRGWTEAFF
>-|TRBV5-6|TRBJ2-5|-
TGTGCCAGCAGCTTGGTCCAGGGTGCGGAGACCCAGTACTTC
CASSLVQGAETQYF
>-|TRBV6-1|TRBJ1-1|-
TGTGCCAGCACGGGGCCCATTGGGAACACTGAAGCTTTCTTT
CASTGPIGNTEAFF
>-|TRBV6-5|TRBJ2-1|TRBD1
TGTGCCAGCAGTTTATCACAGGGGATATCCTACAATGAGCAGTTCTTC
CASSLSQGISYNEQFF
>once|TRBV19|TRBJ2-1|TRBD2
TGTGCCAGTAGTATAGGGTTGGCTAGCGGGCAAGGTGAGCAGTTCTTC
CASSIGLASGQGEQFF
>-|TRBV19|TRBJ1-1|-
TGTGCCAGTAACGGACGGCTAGAAGCTTTCTTT
CASNGRLEAFF
>-|TRBV11-2|TRBJ2-7|-
TGTGCCAGCAGCCACAGCGGAGTCTACGAGCAGTACTTC
CASSHSGVYEQYF
>-|TRBV28|TRBJ2-7|-
TGTGCCAGCAGTGTCAGCCTCACCTTCCCCTACGAGCAGTACTTC
CASSVSLTFPYEQYF
>-|TRBV4-2|TRBJ2-5|TRBD2
TGTGCCAGCAGCCAAGAGGGACTAGCGGAGACCCAGTACTTC
CASSQEGLAETQYF
>-|TRBV18|TRBJ1-4|TRBD1
TGTGCCAGCTCCAGGACAGGGGGTGAAAAACTGTTTTTT
CASSRTGGEKLFF
>-|TRBV9|TRBJ2-7|-
TGTGCCAGCAGCGTAGATCCCTCTAGTTGGTCCGAGCAGTACTTC
CASSVDPSSWSEQYF
>-|TRBV30|TRBJ2-5|TRBD2
TGTGCCTGGAGTTTACCCCCGGGGGGTCGCGGAGGAGAGACCCAGTACTTC
CAWSLPPGGRGGETQYF
>-|TRBV30|TRBJ2-5|-
TGTGCCTGGAAAGGGGCCAGCGAGACCCAGTACTTC
CAWKGASETQYF